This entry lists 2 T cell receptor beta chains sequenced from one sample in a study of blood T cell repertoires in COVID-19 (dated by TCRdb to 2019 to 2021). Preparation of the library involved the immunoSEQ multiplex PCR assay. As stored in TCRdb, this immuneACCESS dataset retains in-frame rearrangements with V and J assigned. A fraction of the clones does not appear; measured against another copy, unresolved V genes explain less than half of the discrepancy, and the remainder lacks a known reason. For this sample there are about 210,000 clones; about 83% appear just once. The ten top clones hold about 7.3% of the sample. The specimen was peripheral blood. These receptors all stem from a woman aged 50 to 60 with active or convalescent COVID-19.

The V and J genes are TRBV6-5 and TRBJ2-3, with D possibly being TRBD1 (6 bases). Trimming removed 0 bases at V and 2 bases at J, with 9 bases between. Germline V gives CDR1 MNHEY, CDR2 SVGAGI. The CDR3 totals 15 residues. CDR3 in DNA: TGTGCCAGCAGTTACTCGGGGGCTTACACAGATACGCAGTATTTT. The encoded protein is CASSYSGAYTDTQYF.

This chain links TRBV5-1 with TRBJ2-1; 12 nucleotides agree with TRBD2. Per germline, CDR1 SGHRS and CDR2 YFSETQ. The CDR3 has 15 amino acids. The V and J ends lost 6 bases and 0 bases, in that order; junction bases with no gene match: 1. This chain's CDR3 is CASKLAGGSYNEQFF. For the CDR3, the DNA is TGCGCCAGCAAACTAGCGGGGGGCTCCTACAATGAGCAGTTCTTC. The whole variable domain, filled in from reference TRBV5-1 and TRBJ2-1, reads KAGVTQTPRYLIKTRGQQVTLSCSPISGHRSVSWYQQTPGQGLQFLFEYFSETQRNKGNFPGRFSGRQFSNSRSEMNVSTLELGDSALYLCASKLAGGSYNEQFFGPGTRLTVL.